Shown below are 11 T cell receptor beta chains from a single sample sequenced in a study of control samples from healthy donors and cancer patients. The protocol was immunoSEQ multiplex PCR, while the TCRdb copy is restricted to in-frame clones and leaves out a portion. The sample lists about 90,000 clones, more than 85% seen once, with approximately 1.5% in the top ten. The sequenced sample was blood. Receptors were obtained from a woman aged 25 to 39 in good health.

The count of this clone is one. V gene TRBV5-1 combines with J gene TRBJ2-7; 13 positions agree with TRBD2. V trimming: 4 bases; J trimming: 1 base; junction bases outside the gene matches: 2. The CDR3 totals 15 residues. Germline lookup yields CDR1 SGHRS and CDR2 YFSETQ. The CDR3 coding sequence is TGCGCCAGCAGCACGGGACTAGCGGGATCCTACGAGCAGTACTTC. The encoded protein is CASSTGLAGSYEQYF.

The chain is built from TRBV6-1 and TRBJ2-7; perhaps TRBD2 as D (5 bases). This CDR3 is built from 15 residues. The V end lost 1 base, the J end lost 2 bases, and 12 bases lay between the germline ends. The germline V gene has CDR1 MNHNS and CDR2 SASEGT. CDR3 loop: CASSEGISDPYEQYF. The CDR3 coding sequence is TGTGCCAGCAGTGAAGGCATTAGCGACCCCTACGAGCAGTACTTC.

V usage is TRBV7-3 and J usage is TRBJ2-1; 8 nucleotides line up with TRBD2. CDR1 is SGHTA, CDR2 FQGTGA, per germline. The CDR3 covers 15 residues. Trimming at V came to 4 bases and at J to 7 bases, leaving 9 bases not matched to a gene. CDR3 sequence: CASSYGGALPNEQFF. CDR3 sequence (DNA): TGTGCCAGCAGCTACGGGGGGGCTCTCCCAAATGAGCAGTTCTTC.

The chain recombines TRBV15 with TRBJ1-1; no reliable D call. The length of the CDR3 is 13 residues. CDR1 is LNHNV, CDR2 YYDKDF, per germline (reference sequence). V lost 0 bases and J 2 bases, leaving 4 bases between the germline ends. The CDR3 DNA is TGTGCCACCAGCAGAGACAGAAACACTGAAGCTTTCTTT. Residues: CATSRDRNTEAFF. The full variable domain, in which reference TRBV15 and TRBJ1-1 provide the parts outside the CDR3, is DAMVIQNPRYQVTQFGKPVTLSCSQTLNHNVMYWYQQKSSQAPKLLFHYYDKDFNNEADTPDNFQSRRPNTSFCFLDIRSPGLGDTAMYLCATSRDRNTEAFFGQGTRLTVV.

The chain combines TRBV11-3 with TRBJ2-7, with 8 bases aligning to TRBD1. Germline-derived CDR1 and CDR2 are SGHNT and YENEEA. With 5 bases clipped from V and 7 bases from J, the junction kept 13 bases outside the gene matches. The length of the CDR3 is 15 residues. The CDR3 here is CASSPRTGSFGEQYF. CDR3 nucleotide sequence: TGTGCCAGCAGCCCCAGGACAGGGTCCTTCGGAGAGCAGTACTTC.

This chain joins TRBV2 and TRBJ2-1; 7 bases match TRBD1. The ends lost 2 bases at V and 7 bases at J; junction bases unmatched: 5. Germline-derived CDR1 and CDR2 are SNHLY and FYNNEI. CDR3 length equals 14 residues. CDR3 DNA sequence: TGTGCCAGCAGTGAATTGTCAGGGGGTAATGAGCAGTTCTTC. This sequence encodes CASSELSGGNEQFF. Full variable domain (rest looked up from reference TRBV2 and TRBJ2-1): EPEVTQTPSHQVTQMGQEVILRCVPISNHLYFYWYRQILGQKVEFLVSFYNNEISEKSEIFDDQFSVERPDGSNFTLKIRSTKLEDSAMYFCASSELSGGNEQFFGPGTRLTVL.

This sequence joins TRBV10-3 and TRBJ1-5, with D perhaps matching TRBD1 (5 bases). The CDR3 runs to 13 residues. Germline V lookup: CDR1 ENHRY, CDR2 SYGVKD. The V gene lost 7 bases and the J gene lost 4 bases, with 11 bases spanning the gap. CDR3 bases: TGTGCCATCACGACAGCGATAAATCAGCCCCAGCATTTT. Translating it yields CAITTAINQPQHF.

J is TRBJ2-1 and V is TRBV30; 8 nucleotides agree with TRBD2. The V and J ends lost 3 bases and 6 bases, in that order; junction bases with no gene match: 1. Germline V CDR1 and CDR2: GTSNPN, SVGIG (reference sequence). There are 12 residues in the CDR3. CDR3 DNA sequence: TGTGCCTGGAGCGGGGGGGGCAATGAGCAGTTCTTC. Residues: CAWSGGGNEQFF.

CDR3 loop: CASSLNSGSYNEQFF. CDR3 sequence (DNA): TGTGCCAGCAGTTTAAATAGCGGGAGTTACAATGAGCAGTTCTTC. The chain has TRBV27 and TRBJ2-1, with 9 bases aligning to TRBD2. The length of the CDR3 is 15 residues. Looked up from germline, CDR1 is MNHEY and CDR2 is SMNVEV (reference sequence). The V and J ends lost 2 bases and 4 bases, in that order; junction bases with no gene match: 3.

This chain links TRBV2 with TRBJ2-1, with a tentative D call TRBD1 (6 bases). The V gene lost 7 bases and the J gene lost 6 bases, with 13 bases spanning the gap. The CDR3 spans 13 residues. The germline CDR1 and CDR2 sequences are SNHLY and FYNNEI. Here the CDR3 DNA reads TGTGCCAGCATAGGGGGAAACCCCAATGAGCAGTTCTTC. It yields the protein CASIGGNPNEQFF.

This clone was recorded once. The chain is built from TRBV7-9 and TRBJ1-2; D gene unclear. Germline CDR1 reads SEHNR; CDR2 reads FQNEAQ (reference sequence). CDR3 size: 13 residues. With 4 bases removed from V and 4 bases from J, the gap between germline ends came to 10 bases. The CDR3 protein is CASSCPQCYGYTF. CDR3 in DNA: TGTGCCAGCAGCTGCCCTCAGTGCTATGGCTACACCTTC.